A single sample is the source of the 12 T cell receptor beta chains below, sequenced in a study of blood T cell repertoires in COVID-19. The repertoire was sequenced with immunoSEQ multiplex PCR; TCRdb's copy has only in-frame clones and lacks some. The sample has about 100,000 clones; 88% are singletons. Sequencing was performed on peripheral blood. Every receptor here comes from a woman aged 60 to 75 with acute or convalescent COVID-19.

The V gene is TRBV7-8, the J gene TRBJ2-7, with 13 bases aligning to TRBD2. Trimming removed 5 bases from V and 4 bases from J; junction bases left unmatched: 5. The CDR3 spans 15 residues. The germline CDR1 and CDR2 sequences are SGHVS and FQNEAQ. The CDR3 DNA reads TGTGCCAGCAGCCCGCAACTAGCGGGAGGGTACGAGCAGTACTTC. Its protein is CASSPQLAGGYEQYF. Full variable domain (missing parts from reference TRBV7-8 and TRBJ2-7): GAGVSQSPRYKVAKRGQDVALRCDPISGHVSLFWYQQALGQGPEFLTYFQNEAQLDKSGLPSDRFFAERPEGSVSTLKIQRTQQEDSAVYLCASSPQLAGGYEQYFGPGTRLTVT.

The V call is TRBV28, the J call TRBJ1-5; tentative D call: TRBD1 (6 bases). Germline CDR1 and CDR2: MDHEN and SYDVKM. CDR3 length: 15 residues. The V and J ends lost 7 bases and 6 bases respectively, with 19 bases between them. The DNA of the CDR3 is TGTGCCAGCAATGGGGGCGGGGGCAGGGGTCAGCCCCAGCATTTT. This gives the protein CASNGGGGRGQPQHF.

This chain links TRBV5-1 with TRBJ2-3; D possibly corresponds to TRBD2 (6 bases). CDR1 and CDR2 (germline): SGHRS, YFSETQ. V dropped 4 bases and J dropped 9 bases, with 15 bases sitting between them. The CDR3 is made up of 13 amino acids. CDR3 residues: CASSPGTPWTQYF. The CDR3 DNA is TGCGCCAGCAGCCCCGGGACTCCTTGGACGCAGTATTTT. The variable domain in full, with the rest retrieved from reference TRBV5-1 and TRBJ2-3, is KAGVTQTPRYLIKTRGQQVTLSCSPISGHRSVSWYQQTPGQGLQFLFEYFSETQRNKGNFPGRFSGRQFSNSRSEMNVSTLELGDSALYLCASSPGTPWTQYFGPGTRLTVL.

CDR3 nucleotides: TGTGCCAGCAGTCTGGACCTCGAGGGCCGAAAACTGTTTTTT. Its protein is CASSLDLEGRKLFF. The chain has TRBV6-5 and TRBJ1-4; D gene unclear. Germline V gene sequence: CDR1 MNHEY, CDR2 SVGAGI. This CDR3 spans 14 amino acids. The V end lost 5 bases, the J end lost 10 bases, and 17 bases lay between the germline ends.

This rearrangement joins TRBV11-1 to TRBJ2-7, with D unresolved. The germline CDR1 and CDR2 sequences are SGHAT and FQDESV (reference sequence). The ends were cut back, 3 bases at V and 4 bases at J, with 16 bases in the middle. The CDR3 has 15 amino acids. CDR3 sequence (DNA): TGTGCCAGCAGCTTCTCCGACTCGTTGGGTTACGAGCAGTACGTC. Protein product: CASSFSDSLGYEQYV.

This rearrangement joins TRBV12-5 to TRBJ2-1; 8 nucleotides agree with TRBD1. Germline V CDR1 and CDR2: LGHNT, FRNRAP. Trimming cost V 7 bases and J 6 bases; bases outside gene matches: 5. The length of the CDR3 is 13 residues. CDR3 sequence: CASVRTGINEQFF. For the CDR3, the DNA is TGTGCTAGTGTCAGGACAGGGATCAATGAGCAGTTCTTC.

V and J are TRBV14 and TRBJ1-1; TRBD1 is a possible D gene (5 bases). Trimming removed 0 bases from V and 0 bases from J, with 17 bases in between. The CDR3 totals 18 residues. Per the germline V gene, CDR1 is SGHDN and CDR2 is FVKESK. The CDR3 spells CASSQEWGGWALNTEAFF. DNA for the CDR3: TGTGCCAGCAGCCAAGAGTGGGGGGGATGGGCCCTGAACACTGAAGCTTTCTTT.

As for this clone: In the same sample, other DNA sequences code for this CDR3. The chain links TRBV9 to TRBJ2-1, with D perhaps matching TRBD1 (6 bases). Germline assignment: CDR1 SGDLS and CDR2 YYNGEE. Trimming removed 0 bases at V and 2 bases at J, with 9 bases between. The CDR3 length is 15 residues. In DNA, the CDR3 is TGTGCCAGCAGCGTAGGGTCAGGGGCCTACAATGAGCAGTTCTTC. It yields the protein CASSVGSGAYNEQFF. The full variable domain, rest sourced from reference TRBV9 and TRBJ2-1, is DSGVTQTPKHLITATGQRVTLRCSPRSGDLSVYWYQQSLDQGLQFLIQYYNGEERAKGNILERFSAQQFPDLHSELNLSSLELGDSALYFCASSVGSGAYNEQFFGPGTRLTVL.

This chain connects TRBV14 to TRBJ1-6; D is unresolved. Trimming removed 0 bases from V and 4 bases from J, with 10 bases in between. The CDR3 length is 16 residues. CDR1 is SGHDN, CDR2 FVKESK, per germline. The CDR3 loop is CASSQEVGIYNSPLHF. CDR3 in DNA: TGTGCCAGCAGCCAAGAGGTCGGGATATATAATTCACCCCTCCACTTT.

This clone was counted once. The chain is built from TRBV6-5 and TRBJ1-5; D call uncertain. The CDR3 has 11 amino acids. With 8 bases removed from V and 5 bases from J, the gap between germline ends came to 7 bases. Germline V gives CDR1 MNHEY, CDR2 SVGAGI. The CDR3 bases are TGTGCCAGCGGGCGGGATCAGCCCCAGCATTTT. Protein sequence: CASGRDQPQHF.

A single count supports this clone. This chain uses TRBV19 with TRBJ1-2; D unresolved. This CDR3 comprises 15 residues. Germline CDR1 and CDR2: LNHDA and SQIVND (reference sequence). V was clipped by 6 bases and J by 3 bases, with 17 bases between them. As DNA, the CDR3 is TGTGCCAGTAGCCCTACCCGGGGTTTACACTATGGCTACACCTTC. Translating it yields CASSPTRGLHYGYTF.

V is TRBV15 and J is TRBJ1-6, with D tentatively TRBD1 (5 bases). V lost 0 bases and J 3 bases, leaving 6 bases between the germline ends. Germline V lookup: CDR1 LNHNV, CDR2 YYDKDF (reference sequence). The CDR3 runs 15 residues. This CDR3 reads CATSRETVYNSPLHF. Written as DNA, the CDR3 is TGTGCCACCAGCAGAGAGACAGTCTATAATTCACCCCTCCACTTT.